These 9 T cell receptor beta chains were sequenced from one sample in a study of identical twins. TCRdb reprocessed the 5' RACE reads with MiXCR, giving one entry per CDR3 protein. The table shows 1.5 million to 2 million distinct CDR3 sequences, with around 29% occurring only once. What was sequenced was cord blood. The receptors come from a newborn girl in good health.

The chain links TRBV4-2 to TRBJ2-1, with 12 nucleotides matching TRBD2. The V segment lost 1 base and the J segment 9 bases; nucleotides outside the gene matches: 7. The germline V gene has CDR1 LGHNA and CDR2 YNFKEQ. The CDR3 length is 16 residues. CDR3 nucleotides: TGTGCCAGCAGCCAAGGGGGACTAGCGGGCCTTCTTGAGCAGTTCTTC. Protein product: CASSQGGLAGLLEQFF.

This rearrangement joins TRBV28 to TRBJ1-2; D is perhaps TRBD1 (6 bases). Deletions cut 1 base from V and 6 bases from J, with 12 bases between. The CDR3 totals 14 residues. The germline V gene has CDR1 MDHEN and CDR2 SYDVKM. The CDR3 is CASSLSRAGDGYTF. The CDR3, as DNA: TGTGCCAGCAGTTTATCCAGAGCAGGGGATGGCTACACCTTC.

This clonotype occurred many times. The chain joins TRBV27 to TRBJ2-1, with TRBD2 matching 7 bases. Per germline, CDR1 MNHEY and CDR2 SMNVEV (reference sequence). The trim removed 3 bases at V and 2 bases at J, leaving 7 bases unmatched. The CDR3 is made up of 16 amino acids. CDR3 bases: TGTGCCAGCAGTTTTGGCTCTAGCGGCCCCTACAATGAGCAGTTCTTC. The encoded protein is CASSFGSSGPYNEQFF.

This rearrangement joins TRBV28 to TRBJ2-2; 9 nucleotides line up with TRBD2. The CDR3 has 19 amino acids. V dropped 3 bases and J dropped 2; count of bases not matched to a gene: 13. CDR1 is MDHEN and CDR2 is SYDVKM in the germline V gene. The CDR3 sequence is CASSLPHPKTSGNTGELFF. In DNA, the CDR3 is TGTGCCAGCAGTTTGCCCCATCCCAAGACTAGCGGAAACACCGGGGAGCTGTTTTTT.

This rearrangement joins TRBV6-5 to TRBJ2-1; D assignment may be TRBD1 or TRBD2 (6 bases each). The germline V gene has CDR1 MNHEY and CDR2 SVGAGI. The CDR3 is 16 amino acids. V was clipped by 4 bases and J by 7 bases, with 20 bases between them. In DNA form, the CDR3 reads TGTGCCAGCAGTTCCGCGGTAGGGGGGAGGTTTAATGAGCAGTTCTTC. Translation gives CASSSAVGGRFNEQFF.

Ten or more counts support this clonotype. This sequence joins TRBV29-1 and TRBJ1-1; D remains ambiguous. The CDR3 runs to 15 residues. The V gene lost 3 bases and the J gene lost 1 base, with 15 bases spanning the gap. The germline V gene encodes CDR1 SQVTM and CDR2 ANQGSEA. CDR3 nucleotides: TGCAGCGTTGAGAATCACGCAGGCCAGAACACTGAAGCTTTCTTT. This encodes CSVENHAGQNTEAFF.

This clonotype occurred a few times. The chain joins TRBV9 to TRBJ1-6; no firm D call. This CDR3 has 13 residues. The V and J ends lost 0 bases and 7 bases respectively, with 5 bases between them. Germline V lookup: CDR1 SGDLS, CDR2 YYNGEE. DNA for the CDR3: TGTGCCAGCAGCGTAGAAGACAATTCACCCCTCCACTTT. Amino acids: CASSVEDNSPLHF.

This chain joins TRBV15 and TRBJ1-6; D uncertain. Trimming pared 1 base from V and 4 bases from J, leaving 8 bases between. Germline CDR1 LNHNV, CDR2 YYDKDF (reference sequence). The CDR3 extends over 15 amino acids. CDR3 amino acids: CATSRVGSYNSPLHF. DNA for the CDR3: TGTGCCACCAGCAGAGTTGGCTCATATAATTCACCCCTCCACTTT.

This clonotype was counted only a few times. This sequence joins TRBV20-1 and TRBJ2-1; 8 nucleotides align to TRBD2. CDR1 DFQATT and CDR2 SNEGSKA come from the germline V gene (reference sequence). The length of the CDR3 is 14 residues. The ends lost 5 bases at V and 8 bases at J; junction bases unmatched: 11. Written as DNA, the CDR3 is TGCAGTGCTTTCCCGGGACTAGTTAACCATGAGCAGTTCTTC. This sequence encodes CSAFPGLVNHEQFF.